This T cell receptor beta chain was observed in a study of cytomegalovirus exposure and HLA in healthy donors. The study's findings and limits: Among the CMV-associated chains, three were confirmed in vitro as specific for CMV antigens.

With regard to this clone: Its antigen is unknown.

TCRdb's table, derived via immunoSEQ multiplex PCR, lists solely in-frame clones and lacks some. Of 120,000 to 150,000 clones listed, approximately 89% are singletons. Separate from the approximately 670-subject first cohort was the roughly 130-subject validation cohort, to which the donors belonged. This CDR3 spans 11 amino acids. V was shortened by 6 bases and J by 9 bases, with 14 bases between the two germline ends. Germline V gene sequence: CDR1 DFQATT, CDR2 SNEGSKA (reference sequence). This TCR was sampled from a young man in good health and CMV-seronegative. The sequencing sample was made of PBMCs. The chain is built from TRBV20-1 and TRBJ1-1; D is unresolved. Here the CDR3 reads CSANRAEQAFF. Here the CDR3 DNA reads TGCAGTGCGAACAGAGCGGAACAAGCTTTCTTT.